This record looks at one T cell receptor (beta chain) sequence and its context. This entry belongs to a study of blood T cell repertoires in COVID-19. Profiling relied on immunoSEQ multiplex PCR, and the TCRdb table lists in-frame clones only, not all of them. Seen here are about 260,000 clones, around 90% observed once, and the top ten hold approximately 0.7%. Germline lookup yields CDR1 MNHEY and CDR2 SVGAGI. CDR3 size: 15 residues. The V segment lost 6 bases and the J segment 2 bases; nucleotides outside the gene matches: 8. The sample was peripheral blood. The V gene is TRBV6-5, the J gene TRBJ1-1, with 8 bases matching TRBD1. The TCR was taken from a human donor in a cohort sampled during active COVID-19. This chain's CDR3 is CASSPATGANTEAFF. The CDR3 DNA follows: TGTGCCAGCAGCCCGGCGACAGGGGCCAACACTGAAGCTTTCTTT.